This is a list of T cell receptor beta chains from one sample in a study of cytomegalovirus exposure and HLA in healthy donors. Repertoires were generated with immunoSEQ multiplex PCR, while TCRdb's copy carries only in-frame clones and drops some. The table shows 180,000 or so clones, with 82% occurring only once. The sequenced sample consisted of PBMCs. Every receptor here comes from a boy aged 2-15 years in good health and CMV-seronegative. The CDR3 runs from the conserved cysteine through the conserved F or W. A D gene is named only where the DNA matches it firmly. Not all rows give a size; the values are once, few, many and, for expanded clones, a class.

TRBD1	14	TRBV9	TRBJ1-2	-	TGTGCCAGCAGCCCGACCGGGACAGGCTATGGCTACACCTTC	CASSPTGTGYGYTF
TRBD1	16	TRBV10-3	TRBJ2-3	-	TGTGCCATCAGTGAGTACTCGGGACAGGGGACAGATACGCAGTATTTT	CAISEYSGQGTDTQYF
TRBD2	15	TRBV7-3	TRBJ2-3	few	TGTGCCAGCAGTACCACTAGCGGGGAGGTGGATACGCAGTATTTT	CASSTTSGEVDTQYF
-	15	TRBV28	TRBJ1-1	-	TGTGCCAGCAGTTCAAGGAGACGGTTGAACACTGAAGCTTTCTTT	CASSSRRRLNTEAFF
TRBD1	16	TRBV19	TRBJ1-2	-	TGTGCCAGTAGTAAGGGCACCGGGACAGCTTACTATGGCTACACCTTC	CASSKGTGTAYYGYTF
-	15	TRBV5-1	TRBJ2-3	-	TGCGCCAGCAGCCCCCAGGAGGGGAGGCCAGATACGCAGTATTTT	CASSPQEGRPDTQYF
TRBD2	14	TRBV7-9	TRBJ2-4	-	TGTGCCAGCAGCCTTAGCGGGGGGGCAAACATTCAGTACTTC	CASSLSGGANIQYF
-	13	TRBV9	TRBJ1-1	-	TGTGCCAGCAGCGTAGAAAGGGGCACTGAAGCTTTCTTT	CASSVERGTEAFF
-	14	TRBV4-2	TRBJ1-2	-	TGTGCCAGCAGCTCCCCCCAGAGGGACTATGGCTACACCTTC	CASSSPQRDYGYTF
-	15	TRBV4-1	TRBJ1-1	-	TGCGCCAGCAGCCAAGCTCAGGGGTGGGACACTGAAGCTTTCTTT	CASSQAQGWDTEAFF
-	14	TRBV9	TRBJ1-6	-	TGTGCCAGCAGCGTAGGGAGACAGAATTCACCCCTCCACTTT	CASSVGRQNSPLHF
TRBD1	12	TRBV7-9	TRBJ1-1	once	TGTGCCAGCGGGACAGTTTACACTGAAGCTTTCTTT	CASGTVYTEAFF
-	13	TRBV18	TRBJ2-5	once	TGTGCCAGCTCACCACCTAGCTCAGAGACCCAGTACTTC	CASSPPSSETQYF
-	13	TRBV2	TRBJ1-1	-	TGTGCCAGCTCCAGGTCGGAGAACACTGAAGCTTTCTTT	CASSRSENTEAFF
-	16	TRBV18	TRBJ1-3	-	TGTGCCAGCTCACTCGCAGATACAGGGCCTGGAAACACCATATATTTT	CASSLADTGPGNTIYF
TRBD1	16	TRBV13	TRBJ1-2	-	TGTGCCAGCAGCCTCACCCCGGGACAGAGACGGCGTGGCTACACCTTC	CASSLTPGQRRRGYTF
TRBD2	15	TRBV5-1	TRBJ2-5	-	TGCGCCAGCAGCAGGGGACTAGCGGTGTCCGAGACCCAGTACTTC	CASSRGLAVSETQYF
TRBD1	14	TRBV7-9	TRBJ2-6	-	TGTGCCAGCAGGACAGGGGCTGGGGCCAACGTCCTGACTTTC	CASRTGAGANVLTF
-	15	TRBV7-4	TRBJ1-1	-	TGTGCCAGCACCCCTATCTGGCGGAGGAGGACTGAAGCTTTCTTT	CASTPIWRRRTEAFF
TRBD1	14	TRBV6-1	TRBJ1-2	-	TGTGCCAGCACCCGGGACAGGGCAAACTATGGCTACACCTTC	CASTRDRANYGYTF
TRBD2	15	TRBV4-1	TRBJ2-7	-	TGCGCCAGCAGCCAAGCCCCCAGCGGGGCCTACGAGCAGTACTTC	CASSQAPSGAYEQYF
-	15	TRBV4-1	TRBJ2-3	-	TGCGCCAGCAGCCCCAGGCACAGTAGCACAGATACGCAGTATTTT	CASSPRHSSTDTQYF
-	13	TRBV7-3	TRBJ2-5	-	TGTGCCAGCAGCTTATTGGGCCTGGGGACCCAGTACTTC	CASSLLGLGTQYF
TRBD2	20	TRBV2	TRBJ2-3	-	TGTGCCAGCAGTTCCACGGTCTTGGGACTAGTAGGGGATGGGACAGATACGCAGTATTTT	CASSSTVLGLVGDGTDTQYF
-	13	TRBV27	TRBJ2-7	-	TGTGCCAGCAGTTTACGATCCGGCTACGAGCAGTACTTC	CASSLRSGYEQYF
TRBD2	17	TRBV5-6	TRBJ2-2	-	TGTGCCAGCAGCTTGGCCACTAGCGACCCTTCCACCGGGGAGCTGTTTTTT	CASSLATSDPSTGELFF
TRBD2	15	TRBV7-2	TRBJ2-7	-	TGTGCCAGCAGCTTAGGCGGGGGGAACTCCTACGAGCAGTACTTC	CASSLGGGNSYEQYF